The T cell receptor (beta chain) under discussion was sequenced for a study of blood T cell repertoires in COVID-19. V lost 4 bases, J lost 6 bases, and 12 bases lay in between. CDR1 is KGHSH and CDR2 is LQKENI in the germline V gene. This CDR3 is built from 13 residues. The protocol was immunoSEQ multiplex PCR, while the TCRdb copy is restricted to in-frame clones and leaves out a portion. Among under 200,000 clones listed, 65% to 90% were seen once. In its sample, this clone was seen many times. V gene TRBV18 combines with J gene TRBJ1-2; TRBD1 might be the D (6 bases). The clonotype originates from a man aged 55 to 70 with acute or convalescent COVID-19. The specimen sequenced was peripheral blood. The CDR3 is CASSQQGNHGYTF. The CDR3 coding sequence is TGTGCCAGCTCACAACAGGGTAATCATGGCTACACCTTC.